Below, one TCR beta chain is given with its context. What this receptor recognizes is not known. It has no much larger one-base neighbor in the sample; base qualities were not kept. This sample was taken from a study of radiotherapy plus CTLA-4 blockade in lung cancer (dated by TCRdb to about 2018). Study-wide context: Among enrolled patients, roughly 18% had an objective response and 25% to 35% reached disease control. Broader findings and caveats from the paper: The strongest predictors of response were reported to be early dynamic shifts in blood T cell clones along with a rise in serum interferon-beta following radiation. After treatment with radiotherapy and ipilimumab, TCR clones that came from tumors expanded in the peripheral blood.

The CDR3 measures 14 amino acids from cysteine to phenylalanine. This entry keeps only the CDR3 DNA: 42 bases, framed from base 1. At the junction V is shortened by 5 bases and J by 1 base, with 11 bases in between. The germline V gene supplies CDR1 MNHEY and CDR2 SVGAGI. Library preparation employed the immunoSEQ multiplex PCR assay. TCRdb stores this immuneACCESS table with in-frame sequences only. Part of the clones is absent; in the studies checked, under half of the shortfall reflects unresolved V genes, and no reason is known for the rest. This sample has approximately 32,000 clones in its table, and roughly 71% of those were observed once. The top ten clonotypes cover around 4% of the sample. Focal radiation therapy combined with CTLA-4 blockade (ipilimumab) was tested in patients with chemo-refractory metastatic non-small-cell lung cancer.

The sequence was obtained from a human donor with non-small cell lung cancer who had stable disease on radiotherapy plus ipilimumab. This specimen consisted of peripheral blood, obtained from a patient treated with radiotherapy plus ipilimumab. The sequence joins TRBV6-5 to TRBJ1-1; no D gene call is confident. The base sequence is TGTGCCAGCAGTGCTGGACGGTCGAACACTGAAGCTTTCTTT. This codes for CASSAGRSNTEAFF.